This T cell receptor beta chain was captured in a study of T-cell memory formation after mild COVID-19. Study at large: The TCR clusters were mostly specific to one donor. General study results and limits: Whether second-wave clones peaking at day 37 were SARS-CoV-2 specific went unconfirmed.

TCRdb ran MiXCR on the 5' RACE reads and lists one entry per CDR3 protein. The sample lists about 310,000 distinct CDR3 sequences, approximately 16% occurring once. This clonotype has a count of ten or more. The antigen is not known. The CDR3 sequence is 17 residues long. Trimming took off 3 bases at V and 5 bases at J, with 19 bases between the two ends. Per germline, CDR1 ENHRY and CDR2 SYGVKD. This TCR was recovered from a man aged 18 to 29 who had mild COVID-19 (a few samples of this study predate the infection). Cell type and time point are not known. This sequence joins TRBV10-3 and TRBJ1-4; D may be TRBD1 (6 bases). Sequenced: PBMCs or a T cell subset sorted from them (not recorded which). The DNA of the CDR3 is TGTGCCATCAGTGAAAGCTTTGGGGGGCCTCTCAATGAAAAACTGTTTTTT. It translates to CAISESFGGPLNEKLFF.